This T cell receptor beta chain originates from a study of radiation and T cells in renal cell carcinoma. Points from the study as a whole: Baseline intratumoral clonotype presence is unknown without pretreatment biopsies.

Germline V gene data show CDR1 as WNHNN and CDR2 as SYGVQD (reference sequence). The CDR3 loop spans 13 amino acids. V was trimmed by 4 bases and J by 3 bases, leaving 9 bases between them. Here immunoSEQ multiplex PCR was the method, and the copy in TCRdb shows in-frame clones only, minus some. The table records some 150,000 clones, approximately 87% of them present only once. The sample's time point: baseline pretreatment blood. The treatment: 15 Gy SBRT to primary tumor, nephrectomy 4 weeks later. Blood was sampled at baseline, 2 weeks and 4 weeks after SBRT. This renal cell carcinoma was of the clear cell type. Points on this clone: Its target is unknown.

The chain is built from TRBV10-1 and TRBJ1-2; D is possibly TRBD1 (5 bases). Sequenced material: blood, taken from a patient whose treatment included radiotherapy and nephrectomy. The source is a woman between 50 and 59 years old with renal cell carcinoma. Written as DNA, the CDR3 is TGCGCCAGCAGTGTCGGGACGGACTATGGCTACACCTTC. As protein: CASSVGTDYGYTF.